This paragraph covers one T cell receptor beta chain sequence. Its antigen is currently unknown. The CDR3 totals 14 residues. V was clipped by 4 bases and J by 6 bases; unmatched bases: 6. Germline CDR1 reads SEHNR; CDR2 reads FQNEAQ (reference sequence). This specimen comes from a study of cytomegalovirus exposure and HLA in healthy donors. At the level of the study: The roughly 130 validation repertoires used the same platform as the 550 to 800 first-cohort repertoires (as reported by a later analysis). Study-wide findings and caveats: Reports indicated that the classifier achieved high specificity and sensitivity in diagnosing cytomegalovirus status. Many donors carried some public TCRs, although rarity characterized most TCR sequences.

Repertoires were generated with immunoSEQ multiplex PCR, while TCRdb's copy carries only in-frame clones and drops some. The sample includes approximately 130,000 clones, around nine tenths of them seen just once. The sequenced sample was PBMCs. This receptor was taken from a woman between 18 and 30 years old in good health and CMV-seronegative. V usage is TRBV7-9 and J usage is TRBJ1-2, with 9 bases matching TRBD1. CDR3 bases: TGTGCCAGCAGCTCGAGGGGACAGGGCCATGGCTACACCTTC. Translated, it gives CASSSRGQGHGYTF. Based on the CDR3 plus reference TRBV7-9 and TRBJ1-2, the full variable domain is DTGVSQNPRHKITKRGQNVTFRCDPISEHNRLYWYRQTLGQGPEFLTYFQNEAQLEKSRLLSDRFSAERPKGSFSTLEIQRTEQGDSAMYLCASSSRGQGHGYTFGSGTRLTVV.